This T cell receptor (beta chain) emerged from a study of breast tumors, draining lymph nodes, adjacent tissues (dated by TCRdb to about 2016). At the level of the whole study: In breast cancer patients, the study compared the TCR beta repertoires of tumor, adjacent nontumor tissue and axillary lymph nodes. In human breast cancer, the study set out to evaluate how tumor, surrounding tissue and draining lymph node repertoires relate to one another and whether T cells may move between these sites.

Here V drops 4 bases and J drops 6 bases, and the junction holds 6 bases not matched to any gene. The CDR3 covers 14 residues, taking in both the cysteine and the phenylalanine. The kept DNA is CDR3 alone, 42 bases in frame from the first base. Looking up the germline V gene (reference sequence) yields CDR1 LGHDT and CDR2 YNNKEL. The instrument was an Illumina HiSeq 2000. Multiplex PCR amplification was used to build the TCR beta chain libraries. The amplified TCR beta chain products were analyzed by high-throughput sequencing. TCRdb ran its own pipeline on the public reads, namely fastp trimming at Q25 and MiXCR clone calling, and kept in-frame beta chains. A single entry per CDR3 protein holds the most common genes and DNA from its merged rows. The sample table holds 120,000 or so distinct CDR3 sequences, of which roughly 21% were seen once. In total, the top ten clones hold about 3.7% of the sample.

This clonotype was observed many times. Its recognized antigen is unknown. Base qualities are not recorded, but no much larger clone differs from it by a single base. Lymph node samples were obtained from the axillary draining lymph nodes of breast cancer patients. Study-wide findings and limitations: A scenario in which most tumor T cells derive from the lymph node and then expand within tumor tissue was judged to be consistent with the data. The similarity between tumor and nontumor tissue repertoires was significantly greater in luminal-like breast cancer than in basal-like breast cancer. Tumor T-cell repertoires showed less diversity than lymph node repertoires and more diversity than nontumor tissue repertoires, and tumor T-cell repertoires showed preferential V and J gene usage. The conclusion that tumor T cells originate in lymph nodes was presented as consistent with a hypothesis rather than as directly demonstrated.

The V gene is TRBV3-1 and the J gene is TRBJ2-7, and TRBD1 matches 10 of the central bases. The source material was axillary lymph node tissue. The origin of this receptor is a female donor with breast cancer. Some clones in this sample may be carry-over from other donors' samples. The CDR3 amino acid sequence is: CASSPGTGVREQYF. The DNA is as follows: TGTGCCAGCAGCCCAGGGACAGGGGTACGCGAGCAGTACTTC.